This TCR beta chain was profiled in a study of shared clonotypes between healthy human individuals. Germline loops: CDR1 SGHRS, CDR2 YFSETQ. This CDR3 has 16 amino acids. The V segment lost 4 bases and the J segment 2 bases; nucleotides outside the gene matches: 8. Clones were read by immunoSEQ multiplex PCR, and TCRdb kept only the in-frame ones, dropping some. Of about 2.4 million clones in the sample, over 85% are singletons; the top ten hold 0.11% to 0.15%. Specimen: naive CD4+ T cells sorted from blood. Subset: CD45RA+ positively selected. The TCR sequence derives from a young man in good health. The rearrangement joins TRBV5-1 to TRBJ2-7, with TRBD2 matching 11 bases. The CDR3 DNA sequence: TGCGCCAGCAGCAAGACCACTAGCGGGGGAACCTACGAGCAGTACTTC. It encodes CASSKTTSGGTYEQYF. Full variable domain (remainder filled in from reference TRBV5-1 and TRBJ2-7): KAGVTQTPRYLIKTRGQQVTLSCSPISGHRSVSWYQQTPGQGLQFLFEYFSETQRNKGNFPGRFSGRQFSNSRSEMNVSTLELGDSALYLCASSKTTSGGTYEQYFGPGTRLTVT.